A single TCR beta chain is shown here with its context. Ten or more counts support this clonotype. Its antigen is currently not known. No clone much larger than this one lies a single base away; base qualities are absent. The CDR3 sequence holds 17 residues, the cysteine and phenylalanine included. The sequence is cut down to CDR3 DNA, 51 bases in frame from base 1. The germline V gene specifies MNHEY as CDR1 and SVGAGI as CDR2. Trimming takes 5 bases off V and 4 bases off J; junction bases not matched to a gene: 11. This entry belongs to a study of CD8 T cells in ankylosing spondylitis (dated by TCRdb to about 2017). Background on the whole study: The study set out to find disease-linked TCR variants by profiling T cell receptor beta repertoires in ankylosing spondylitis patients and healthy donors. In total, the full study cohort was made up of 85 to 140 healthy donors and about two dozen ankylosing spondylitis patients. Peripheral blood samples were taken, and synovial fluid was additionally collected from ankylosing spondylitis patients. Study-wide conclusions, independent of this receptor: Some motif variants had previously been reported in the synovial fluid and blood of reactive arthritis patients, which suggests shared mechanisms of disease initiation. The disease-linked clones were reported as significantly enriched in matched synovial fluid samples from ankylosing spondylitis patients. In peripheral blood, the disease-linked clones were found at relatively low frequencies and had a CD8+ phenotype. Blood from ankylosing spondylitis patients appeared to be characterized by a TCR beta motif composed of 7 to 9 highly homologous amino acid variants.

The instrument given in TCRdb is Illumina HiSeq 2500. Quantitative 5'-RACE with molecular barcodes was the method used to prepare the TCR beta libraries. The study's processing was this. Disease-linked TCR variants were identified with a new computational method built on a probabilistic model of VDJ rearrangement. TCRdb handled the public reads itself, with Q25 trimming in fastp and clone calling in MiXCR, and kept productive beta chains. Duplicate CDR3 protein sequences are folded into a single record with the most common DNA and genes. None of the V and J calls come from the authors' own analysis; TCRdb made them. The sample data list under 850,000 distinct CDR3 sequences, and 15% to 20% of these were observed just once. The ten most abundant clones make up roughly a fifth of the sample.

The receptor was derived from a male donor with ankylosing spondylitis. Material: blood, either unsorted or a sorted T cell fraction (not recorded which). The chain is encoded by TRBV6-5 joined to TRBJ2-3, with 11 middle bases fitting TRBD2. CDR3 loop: CASSTLSGGAKADTQYF. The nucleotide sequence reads TGTGCCAGCAGTACACTTAGCGGGGGGGCGAAAGCAGATACGCAGTATTTT.